A selection of T cell receptor beta chains follows, all from one sample in a study of CXCR3-negative and CXCR3-positive naive CD8 T cells. TCRdb re-called the 5' RACE reads, yielding one record per CDR3 amino acid sequence without DNA. This repertoire includes some 64,000 distinct CDR3 sequences. The sequencing sample was made of naive CXCR3+ CD8+ T cells from blood. These receptors were obtained from a human donor in good health. Some clones in this sample may be carry-over from other donors' samples. CDR3s include the opening cysteine and the closing phenylalanine or tryptophan. A row's size may be missing; if present it is once, few, many or a size class.

V gene	J gene	clone size	CDR3 protein
TRBV7-9	TRBJ2-1	.	CASSSTKHTTYNEQFF
TRBV4-3	TRBJ2-6	.	CASSQSRETGANVLTF
TRBV12-3/TRBV12-4	TRBJ2-3	.	CASTPHTDTQYF
TRBV27	TRBJ1-1	.	CASIGGAGGAFF
TRBV6-6	TRBJ1-2	.	CASSEVGAEGYTF
TRBV5-4	TRBJ2-3	.	CASRDLGAGTDTQYF
TRBV12-3/TRBV12-4	TRBJ1-5	.	CASSPDRGNQPQHF
TRBV7-6	TRBJ2-1	.	CASSLTPPLGGGIHEQFF
TRBV5-1	TRBJ2-3	.	CASSFSPRSGGPGDTQYF
TRBV12-3/TRBV12-4	TRBJ2-3	.	CASSLASGWADTQYF
TRBV7-9	TRBJ1-1	.	CASSPWTGENTEAFF
TRBV28	TRBJ2-5	.	CASSSRDSGQETQYF
TRBV23-1	TRBJ2-2	.	CASSRGKVGTHGELFF
TRBV20-1	TRBJ2-3	.	CSAKLAGVPSVTDTQYF
TRBV28	TRBJ2-2	.	CASSSPTGYTGELFF
TRBV27	TRBJ2-1	.	CASTGGGAGEQFF
TRBV7-8	TRBJ2-5	.	CASSLEGRGSETQYF
TRBV6-5	TRBJ1-1	.	CASSSLMAGENTEAFF
TRBV6-4	TRBJ2-5	.	CASSDSPRGTQYF
TRBV7-6	TRBJ2-7	.	CASSKWDRVRGGMYEQYF
TRBV4-1	TRBJ2-7	.	CASSQDYSGGASPSYEQYF
TRBV10-1	TRBJ2-1	medium-sized	CASSEFGQYNEQFF
TRBV12-3/TRBV12-4	TRBJ2-5	.	CASSFRLKTETQYF
TRBV4-3	TRBJ2-7	.	CASSPDRGSYEQYF
TRBV7-9	TRBJ2-5	.	CASSTTHIGTEETQYF
TRBV10-2	TRBJ2-7	.	CASTGTGSHEQYF
TRBV11-2	TRBJ1-6	.	CASSLGHHYNSPLHF
TRBV6-6	TRBJ2-7	.	CASSRADSYEQYF
TRBV28	TRBJ2-7	.	CASSLIRVAPSYEQYF
TRBV7-7	TRBJ2-3	.	CASSLDPSGGSVTQYF
TRBV29-1	TRBJ2-7	.	CSVELAGGYEQYF
TRBV28	TRBJ2-1	.	CASSAPSGSSNEQFF
TRBV20-1	TRBJ2-7	.	CSATGQVNYYEQYF
TRBV6-2/TRBV6-3	TRBJ1-5	.	CASSYDGVGQPQHF